The 19 T cell receptor beta chains below come from one sample, sequenced in a study of T cell changes during pregnancy in multiple sclerosis. The repertoire was sequenced with immunoSEQ multiplex PCR; TCRdb's copy has only in-frame clones and lacks some. The data hold under 40,000 clones, with more than 90% observed a single time. The sample consisted of CD4+ T cells from peripheral blood mononuclear cells, taken in the second trimester of pregnancy. The receptors here all came from a female donor with multiple sclerosis, enrolled in a pregnancy study.

The chain couples TRBV6-7 to TRBJ2-6; 11 nucleotides match TRBD1. TRBV6-7 is placed among ORFs of uncertain function. With V trimmed by 6 bases and J by 0 bases, 10 bases remained unmatched. The CDR3 consists of 19 residues. The DNA of the CDR3 is TGTGCCAGCAGCCCCACAGCAGGACAGGGGGCCTCTGGGGCCAACGTCCTGACTTTC. Protein sequence: CASSPTAGQGASGANVLTF.

This chain uses TRBV29-1 with TRBJ2-5; 9 bases map to TRBD1. The CDR3 sequence is 14 residues long. Germline CDR1 and CDR2: SQVTM and ANQGSEA. Losses at the gene ends were 7 bases for V and 1 base for J; bases not matched to a gene: 7. The CDR3 sequence: CSGDRGSGQETQYF. CDR3 DNA sequence: TGCAGCGGTGACAGGGGGAGCGGCCAAGAGACCCAGTACTTC.

The genes are TRBV5-1 and TRBJ1-1, with 10 bases matching TRBD1. V lost 3 bases to trimming and J lost 5 bases; unmatched junction nucleotides: 7. Germline V gene lookup returns CDR1 SGHRS and CDR2 YFSETQ. The CDR3 is 15 amino acids. The CDR3 DNA is TGCGCCAGCAGCTGGAGGGACAGGGGAGGAACTGAAGCTTTCTTT. It specifies CASSWRDRGGTEAFF.

This chain connects TRBV7-3 to TRBJ2-2; 7 bases agree with TRBD1. The germline gives CDR1 SGHTA, CDR2 FQGTGA. The length of the CDR3 is 15 residues. V lost 2 bases and J lost 3; bases outside the gene matches: 3. The CDR3, as DNA: TGTGCCAGCAGCTTACGGCAGGGGGACACCGGGGAGCTGTTTTTT. Its translation: CASSLRQGDTGELFF.

This chain uses TRBV2 with TRBJ2-7; D may be TRBD2 (6 bases). CDR3 length: 12 amino acids. Trimming stripped 10 bases from V and 3 bases from J, with 13 bases between. Germline CDR1 reads SNHLY; CDR2 reads FYNNEI. The CDR3 nucleotides are TGTGCCAACGGAGGGCAGAACTACGAGCAGTACTTC. This encodes CANGGQNYEQYF.

V and J are TRBV6-5 and TRBJ2-2; 10 bases are shared with TRBD1. The CDR3 loop spans 16 amino acids. Unmatched junction bases numbered 8, after V lost 2 bases and J lost 8 bases. CDR1 is MNHEY, CDR2 SVGAGI, per germline. The CDR3 loop reads CASSYKPGQGLGELFF. The CDR3 bases are TGTGCCAGCAGTTACAAACCGGGACAGGGGCTGGGGGAGCTGTTTTTT.

A single count supports this clone. The rearrangement joins TRBV6-5 to TRBJ2-7, with 8 bases matching TRBD1. The CDR3 consists of 14 residues. Germline assignment: CDR1 MNHEY and CDR2 SVGAGI. Trimming cost V 6 bases and J 2 bases; bases outside gene matches: 6. CDR3 sequence: CASSLTGDAYEQYF. CDR3 sequence (DNA): TGTGCCAGCAGCCTGACAGGGGATGCCTACGAGCAGTACTTC.

This clone showed up just once. The rearrangement links TRBV6-1 to TRBJ1-1; possibly TRBD1 for D (5 bases). The germline CDR1 and CDR2 sequences are MNHNS and SASEGT. This CDR3 spans 15 amino acids. V was pared by 6 bases and J by 0 bases, with 14 bases between. The CDR3 DNA reads TGTGCCAGCAGGTGGGGGGATGCCATGAACACTGAAGCTTTCTTT. Protein sequence: CASRWGDAMNTEAFF.

This clone was seen only once. The chain employs TRBV7-2 and TRBJ1-1, with 7 bases matching TRBD1. The trim removed 4 bases at V and 0 bases at J, leaving 5 bases unmatched. The length of the CDR3 is 15 residues. Germline V gene sequence: CDR1 SGHTA, CDR2 FQGNSA. CDR3 sequence (DNA): TGTGCCAGCAGCTCAGGGACAGTATTGAACACTGAAGCTTTCTTT. Its protein product is CASSSGTVLNTEAFF.

The chain carries TRBV6-6 and TRBJ2-7, with 7 bases fitting TRBD1. The V gene's germline CDR1 is MNHNY and CDR2 SVGAGI (reference sequence). V gave up 2 bases and J gave up 2 bases; unmatched junction bases: 6. The CDR3 length is 15 residues. The chain's CDR3 is CASSYPPGQTYEQYF. The CDR3 nucleotides read TGTGCCAGCAGTTACCCTCCGGGACAGACCTACGAGCAGTACTTC.

The chain is built from TRBV19 and TRBJ2-1; 10 positions agree with TRBD2. Germline V gives CDR1 LNHDA, CDR2 SQIVND (reference sequence). With 7 bases clipped from V and 9 bases from J, the junction kept 9 bases outside the gene matches. This CDR3 is 14 amino acids long. CDR3 coding DNA: TGTGCCAGTAACCCCCTTGCTAGCGGGAGTGAGCAGTTCTTC. Protein product: CASNPLASGSEQFF. The entire variable domain, with the rest obtained from reference TRBV19 and TRBJ2-1, is as follows: DGGITQSPKYLFRKEGQNVTLSCEQNLNHDAMYWYRQDPGQGLRLIYYSQIVNDFQKGDIAEGYSVSREKKESFPLTVTSAQKNPTAFYLCASNPLASGSEQFFGPGTRLTVL.

The chain carries TRBV19 and TRBJ1-5; D gene uncertain. This CDR3 spans 16 amino acids. Trimming pared 5 bases from V and 3 bases from J, leaving 17 bases between. From germline, CDR1 is LNHDA and CDR2 SQIVND (reference sequence). CDR3 sequence (DNA): TGTGCCAGTAGTCACACACCTACCAGGCCCAATCAGCCCCAGCATTTT. Its protein product is CASSHTPTRPNQPQHF.

V is TRBV10-3 and J is TRBJ2-7; unclear D gene. Trimming pared 1 base from V and 5 bases from J, leaving 18 bases between. This CDR3 region has 16 residues. Germline V gene data show CDR1 as ENHRY and CDR2 as SYGVKD. DNA for the CDR3: TGTGCCATCAGTGAGTTTGGTCCGTCCGCCAAGCACGAGCAGTACTTC. Its translation: CAISEFGPSAKHEQYF.

This sequence joins TRBV2 and TRBJ2-5; no firm D call. The V end was cut by 2 bases, the J end by 7 bases, with 11 bases between. The CDR3 runs to 13 residues. The germline V gene has CDR1 SNHLY and CDR2 FYNNEI. This CDR3 reads CASSESWSRTQYF. CDR3 in DNA: TGTGCCAGCAGTGAAAGCTGGAGCCGGACCCAGTACTTC.

The chain recombines TRBV7-2 with TRBJ2-1, with 10 positions matching TRBD2. The CDR3 covers 15 residues. Trimming at V came to 2 bases and at J to 15 bases, leaving 13 bases not matched to a gene. Per the germline V gene, CDR1 is SGHTA and CDR2 is FQGNSA. CDR3 in amino acids: CASSLLLAGDSLGFF. The CDR3 DNA is TGTGCCAGCAGCTTACTCCTAGCGGGAGATTCCCTAGGGTTCTTC.

V gene TRBV18 combines with J gene TRBJ2-4; perhaps TRBD1 as D (6 bases). Trimming left V 3 bases short and J 10 bases short, with 13 bases between. The V gene's germline CDR1 is KGHSH and CDR2 LQKENI. The CDR3 sequence is 13 residues long. The CDR3, as DNA: TGTGCCAGCTCACCCACGTCTACAGGGATTCAGTACTTC. Amino acid sequence: CASSPTSTGIQYF. Drawing the rest from reference TRBV18 and TRBJ2-4, the complete variable domain is NAGVMQNPRHLVRRRGQEARLRCSPMKGHSHVYWYRQLPEEGLKFMVYLQKENIIDESGMPKERFSAEFPKEGPSILRIQQVVRGDSAAYFCASSPTSTGIQYFGAGTRLSVL.

The chain couples TRBV7-8 to TRBJ2-7; a possible D gene is TRBD1 (6 bases). This CDR3 has 16 residues. V lost 4 bases and J 2 bases, leaving 18 bases between the germline ends. Germline V gives CDR1 SGHVS, CDR2 FQNEAQ. CDR3 DNA sequence: TGTGCCAGCAGCTCACAAGGGGGTAGAGGAGCCTACGAGCAGTACTTC. It encodes CASSSQGGRGAYEQYF.

The chain has TRBV5-1 and TRBJ2-7, with 9 bases that match TRBD2. CDR3 length equals 16 residues. V was pared by 4 bases and J by 2 bases, with 10 bases of the junction left unmatched. Germline CDR1 reads SGHRS; CDR2 reads YFSETQ. In DNA form, the CDR3 reads TGCGCCAGCAGCCCCTCGGGGCGGGAGGGAACCTACGAGCAGTACTTC. It encodes CASSPSGREGTYEQYF.

The chain joins TRBV6-6 to TRBJ1-2; TRBD1 might be the D (6 bases). V lost 7 bases and J lost 7, with 10 bases in between. Germline lookup yields CDR1 MNHNY and CDR2 SVGAGI (reference sequence). The CDR3 runs 11 residues. The CDR3, as DNA: TGTGCCAGCAATAGGGGGGGTGGCTACACCTTC. Protein: CASNRGGGYTF.